This entry lists 25 T cell receptor beta chains sequenced from one sample in a study of cytomegalovirus exposure and HLA in healthy donors. The PCR employed 60 Vbeta primers together with 13 Jbeta primers. Data came from immunoSEQ multiplex PCR; TCRdb stores just in-frame clones and leaves some out. Of some 220,000 clones listed, approximately 81% are singletons. Sequencing was performed on PBMCs. The receptors derive from a girl aged 2-10 years in good health and CMV-seronegative.

The chain uses TRBV10-1 and TRBJ2-7; 7 positions agree with TRBD2. Germline V lookup: CDR1 WNHNN, CDR2 SYGVQD (reference sequence). The CDR3 is 15 amino acids. J gave up 3 bases and V 11 bases, and 16 bases lay outside the gene matches. In DNA, the CDR3 is TGCGCCTGCCTAAAAAAGAGGGCTAGCGGCTACGAGCAGTACTTC. This gives the protein CACLKKRASGYEQYF.

The CDR3 protein is CASSFIGQGTDTQYF. Written as DNA, the CDR3 is TGTGCCAGCAGCTTTATCGGACAGGGCACAGATACGCAGTATTTT. V usage is TRBV5-6 and J usage is TRBJ2-3; 7 nucleotides agree with TRBD1. The CDR3 totals 15 residues. Trimming removed 2 bases from V and 1 base from J; junction bases left unmatched: 4. CDR1 is SGHDT and CDR2 is YYEEEE in the germline V gene.

J is TRBJ1-1 and V is TRBV4-2; 8 positions agree with TRBD1. Germline CDR1 reads LGHNA; CDR2 reads YNFKEQ. The CDR3 is made up of 18 amino acids. J gave up 0 bases and V 0 bases, and 9 bases lay outside the gene matches. CDR3 residues: CASSQETYRGDMNTEAFF. For the CDR3, the DNA is TGTGCCAGCAGCCAAGAAACTTACAGGGGGGACATGAACACTGAAGCTTTCTTT.

The chain is built from TRBV5-8 and TRBJ2-1; D gene unclear. Trimming stripped 4 bases from V and 0 bases from J, with 11 bases between. The CDR3 runs to 15 residues. Looked up from germline, CDR1 is SGHTS and CDR2 is YDEGEE. CDR3 protein: CASSPIGFSYNEQFF. CDR3 DNA sequence: TGTGCCAGCAGCCCCATCGGTTTCTCCTACAATGAGCAGTTCTTC.

The rearrangement links TRBV7-3 to TRBJ2-7, with D hard to call. Germline-derived CDR1 and CDR2 are SGHTA and FQGTGA. V was trimmed by 1 base and J by 1 base, leaving 11 bases between them. The CDR3 spans 15 residues. The CDR3 is CASSLSGTGSYEQYF. The CDR3 nucleotides are TGTGCCAGCAGCTTAAGTGGTACGGGTTCCTACGAGCAGTACTTC.

V usage is TRBV4-1 and J usage is TRBJ2-7; a possible D gene is TRBD1 (5 bases). This CDR3 is 11 amino acids long. Per the germline V gene, CDR1 is MGHRA and CDR2 is YSYEKL. The germline V and J ends were trimmed by 2 bases and 6 bases, with 5 bases remaining between them. CDR3 sequence: CASSQTGEQYF. The CDR3 DNA is TGCGCCAGCAGCCAAACAGGCGAGCAGTACTTC.

A word on this clone: An end of the junction differs from the germline gene, which may be a read error. The J gene is TRBJ1-2, the V gene TRBV9, with 8 bases identical to TRBD1. This CDR3 contains 12 residues. Germline CDR1 is SGDLS and CDR2 is YYNGEE. CDR3 residues: CASSVERDRPNF. The CDR3 DNA follows: TGTGCCAGCAGCGTAGAGAGGGACAGGCCCAACTTC.

The chain uses TRBV11-2 and TRBJ2-1, with TRBD2 identical over 7 bases. Germline loops: CDR1 SGHAT, CDR2 FQNNGV. V shed 0 bases, J shed 7 bases, and the junction held 3 bases outside the gene matches. The CDR3 is 14 amino acids. CDR3 residues: CASSLEWGGNEQFF. The CDR3 DNA reads as TGTGCCAGCAGCTTAGAGTGGGGGGGGAATGAGCAGTTCTTC.

The rearrangement links TRBV2 to TRBJ1-1, with D possibly TRBD1 on 6 matching bases. Germline lookup yields CDR1 SNHLY and CDR2 FYNNEI. The CDR3 contains 16 residues. The V and J ends lost 6 bases and 0 bases respectively, with 17 bases between them. CDR3 nucleotides: TGTGCCAGCAGGGGTTCCCCAGGGGCACTGAACACTGAAGCTTTCTTT. Translating it yields CASRGSPGALNTEAFF.

The V and J genes are TRBV6-5 and TRBJ2-7, with 12 bases aligning to TRBD2. This CDR3 contains 16 residues. Per germline, CDR1 MNHEY and CDR2 SVGAGI. J was trimmed by 4 bases and V by 4 bases; bases with no gene match: 8. The CDR3 here is CASSSTSSGRAYEQYF. DNA for the CDR3: TGTGCCAGCAGTTCGACATCTAGCGGGAGGGCGTACGAGCAGTACTTC.

This clone has only a few counts. The chain employs TRBV4-1 and TRBJ1-1; D might be TRBD1 (5 bases). CDR3 length equals 14 residues. Between the trimmed V and J ends, which lost 3 bases and 5 bases, there was a span of 13 bases. The germline CDR1 and CDR2 sequences are MGHRA and YSYEKL. CDR3 in DNA: TGCGCCAGCAGCCACGGAACGGGGGGAACTGAAGCTTTCTTT. It codes for CASSHGTGGTEAFF.

V is TRBV7-9 and J is TRBJ1-1; 9 bases are shared with TRBD1. The V and J ends lost 3 bases and 0 bases, in that order; junction bases with no gene match: 8. The germline CDR1 and CDR2 sequences are SEHNR and FQNEAQ (reference sequence). This CDR3 contains 17 residues. CDR3 in amino acids: CASSFGTGNFMNTEAFF. The CDR3 DNA sequence: TGTGCCAGCAGCTTCGGGACAGGGAATTTCATGAACACTGAAGCTTTCTTT. The full variable domain, with the rest looked up from reference TRBV7-9 and TRBJ1-1, is DTGVSQNPRHKITKRGQNVTFRCDPISEHNRLYWYRQTLGQGPEFLTYFQNEAQLEKSRLLSDRFSAERPKGSFSTLEIQRTEQGDSAMYLCASSFGTGNFMNTEAFFGQGTRLTVV.

This clone came up once. The chain employs TRBV10-2 and TRBJ2-1; D might be TRBD1 (5 bases). Germline CDR1 is WSHSY and CDR2 is SAAADI. Trimming pared 8 bases from V and 8 bases from J, leaving 19 bases between. The CDR3 runs 14 residues. The CDR3 protein is CASSQDPAGDEQFF. CDR3 DNA: TGCGCCAGCTCACAGGACCCGGCAGGCGATGAGCAGTTCTTC.

This chain uses TRBV10-3 with TRBJ2-7, with D uncertain. V was pared by 2 bases and J by 2 bases, with 10 bases between. CDR3 length: 14 residues. Looked up from germline, CDR1 is ENHRY and CDR2 is SYGVKD. The CDR3 region is CAISEDFGTYEQYF. For the CDR3, the DNA is TGTGCCATCAGTGAGGACTTCGGAACCTACGAGCAGTACTTC.

This rearrangement joins TRBV4-1 to TRBJ1-5; 9 bases match TRBD1. The CDR3 length is 16 residues. Germline-derived CDR1 and CDR2 are MGHRA and YSYEKL. J was trimmed by 4 bases and V by 0 bases; bases with no gene match: 4. The CDR3 loop is CASSQDHGTGNQPQHF. The CDR3 DNA sequence: TGCGCCAGCAGCCAAGATCATGGGACAGGGAATCAGCCCCAGCATTTT.

The chain uses TRBV7-9 and TRBJ2-7; 10 bases map to TRBD1. Trimming cost V 7 bases and J 5 bases; bases outside gene matches: 17. Germline V gene data show CDR1 as SEHNR and CDR2 as FQNEAQ (reference sequence). The CDR3 contains 17 residues. In nucleotides, the CDR3 is TGTGCCAGCAACGCCTGGCGGTCCGGGACAGGGGCCGACGAGCAGTACTTC. Encoded protein: CASNAWRSGTGADEQYF.

The chain joins TRBV9 to TRBJ2-5; 9 bases align to TRBD2. This CDR3 comprises 15 residues. The V segment lost 0 bases and the J segment 5 bases; nucleotides outside the gene matches: 5. Looked up from germline, CDR1 is SGDLS and CDR2 is YYNGEE. CDR3 residues: CASSVGRGGGETQYF. As DNA, the CDR3 is TGTGCCAGCAGCGTAGGGCGGGGGGGCGGTGAGACCCAGTACTTC.

The chain couples TRBV6-6 to TRBJ2-7; 11 nucleotides align to TRBD2. The CDR3 consists of 15 residues. V shed 2 bases and J 4 bases; nucleotides not matched to a gene: 4. The germline V gene encodes CDR1 MNHNY and CDR2 SVGAGI (reference sequence). CDR3 nucleotide sequence: TGTGCCAGCAGTTACGGGCCTAGCGGGGGGTACGAGCAGTACTTC. Amino acids: CASSYGPSGGYEQYF.

The chain employs TRBV5-1 and TRBJ2-3, with D possibly matching TRBD2 (6 bases). The germline gives CDR1 SGHRS, CDR2 YFSETQ. This CDR3 is 18 amino acids long. V was cut by 6 bases and J by 2 bases, with 25 bases left in between. The CDR3 loop is CASIPGPGYSGHTDTQYF. The CDR3 region has the DNA TGCGCCAGCATCCCGGGCCCAGGATATAGCGGACACACAGATACGCAGTATTTT.

The chain couples TRBV6-1 to TRBJ1-2; 7 nucleotides agree with TRBD1. This CDR3 spans 15 amino acids. V dropped 6 bases and J dropped 2; count of bases not matched to a gene: 9. CDR1 and CDR2 from the germline V gene are MNHNS and SASEGT. This CDR3 is CASRKTGQGNYGYTF. Written as DNA, the CDR3 is TGTGCCAGCAGGAAGACAGGGCAGGGGAACTATGGCTACACCTTC.

This clone was seen a few times. The chain couples TRBV5-6 to TRBJ1-1; no definite D call. Trimming removed 1 base at V and 1 base at J, with 5 bases between. CDR3 length: 13 amino acids. Germline loops: CDR1 SGHDT, CDR2 YYEEEE. CDR3 protein: CASSLNRNTEAFF. The CDR3 DNA sequence: TGTGCCAGCAGCTTGAACAGGAACACTGAAGCTTTCTTT.

The chain recombines TRBV10-1 with TRBJ2-1; the D gene is possibly TRBD2 (5 bases). The ends were cut back, 7 bases at V and 3 bases at J, with 13 bases in the middle. This CDR3 is 14 amino acids long. From germline, CDR1 is WNHNN and CDR2 SYGVQD (reference sequence). The CDR3 sequence is CASTRAEDYNEQFF. The CDR3 DNA sequence: TGCGCCAGCACTAGAGCGGAAGACTACAATGAGCAGTTCTTC.

J is TRBJ1-1 and V is TRBV2; 8 positions agree with TRBD1. The CDR3 length is 15 residues. V trimming: 5 bases; J trimming: 1 base; junction bases outside the gene matches: 6. Germline assignment: CDR1 SNHLY and CDR2 FYNNEI. DNA of the CDR3: TGTGCCAGCAGTTTCGCCGGGACAGGGAACACTGAAGCTTTCTTT. Residues: CASSFAGTGNTEAFF.

The chain employs TRBV10-3 and TRBJ2-1, with 10 bases that match TRBD2. Germline-derived CDR1 and CDR2 are ENHRY and SYGVKD. V gave up 10 bases and J gave up 7 bases; unmatched junction bases: 13. This CDR3 is 15 amino acids long. CDR3 in amino acids: CATRVLAGEGNEQFF. The DNA for the CDR3 is TGTGCCACCAGGGTCCTAGCGGGAGAAGGGAATGAGCAGTTCTTC.

V usage is TRBV30 and J usage is TRBJ1-1; D is uncertain. The CDR3 loop spans 12 amino acids. Germline V gene lookup returns CDR1 GTSNPN and CDR2 SVGIG (reference sequence). The germline V and J ends were trimmed by 5 bases and 4 bases, with 11 bases remaining between them. CDR3 nucleotide sequence: TGTGCCTGGGGTCCCGGTATCACTGAAGCTTTCTTT. Amino acid sequence: CAWGPGITEAFF.